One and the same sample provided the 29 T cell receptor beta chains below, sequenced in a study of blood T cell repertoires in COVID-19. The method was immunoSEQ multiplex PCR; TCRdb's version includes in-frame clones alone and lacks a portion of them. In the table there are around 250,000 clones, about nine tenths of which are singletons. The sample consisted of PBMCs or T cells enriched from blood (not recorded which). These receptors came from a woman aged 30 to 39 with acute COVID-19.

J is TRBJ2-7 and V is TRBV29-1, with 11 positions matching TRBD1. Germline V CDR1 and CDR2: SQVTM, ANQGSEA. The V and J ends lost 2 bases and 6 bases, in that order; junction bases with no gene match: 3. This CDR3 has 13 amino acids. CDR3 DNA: TGCAGCGTTGAAACGGGACAGGGGGGCGAGCAGTACTTC. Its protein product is CSVETGQGGEQYF.

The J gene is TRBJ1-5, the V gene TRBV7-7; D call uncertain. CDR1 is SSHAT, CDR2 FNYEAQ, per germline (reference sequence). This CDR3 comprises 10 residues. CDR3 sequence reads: CALEYQPQHF. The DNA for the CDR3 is TGTGCTCTCGAGTATCAGCCCCAGCATTTT.

The CDR3: CASSNRQAGVIYEQFF. In DNA, the CDR3 is TGTGCCAGCAGCAATCGTCAAGCGGGAGTCATTTATGAGCAGTTCTTC. This sequence joins TRBV21-1 and TRBJ2-1; the tabulated D call, TRBD2, remains unverified against the DNA. TRBV21-1 is labeled a pseudogene. The CDR3 is 16 amino acids.

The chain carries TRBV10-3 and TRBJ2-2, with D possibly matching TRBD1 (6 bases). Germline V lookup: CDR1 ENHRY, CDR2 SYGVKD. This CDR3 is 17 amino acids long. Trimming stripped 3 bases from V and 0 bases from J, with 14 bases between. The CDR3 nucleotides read TGTGCCATCAGTGAAAGGACAGATAGCGCGAACACCGGGGAGCTGTTTTTT. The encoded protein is CAISERTDSANTGELFF.

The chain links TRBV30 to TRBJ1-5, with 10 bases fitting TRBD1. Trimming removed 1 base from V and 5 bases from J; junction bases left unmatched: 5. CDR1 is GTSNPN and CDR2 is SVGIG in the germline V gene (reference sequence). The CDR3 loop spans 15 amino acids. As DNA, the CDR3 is TGTGCCTGGAGTGCCCTTGGGACAGGGGATCAGCCCCAGCATTTT. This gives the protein CAWSALGTGDQPQHF.

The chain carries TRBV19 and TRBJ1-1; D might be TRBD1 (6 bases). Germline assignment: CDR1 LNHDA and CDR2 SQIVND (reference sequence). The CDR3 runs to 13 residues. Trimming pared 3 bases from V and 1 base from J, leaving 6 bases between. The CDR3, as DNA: TGTGCCAGTAGTATGGGGGCGAACACTGAAGCTTTCTTT. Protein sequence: CASSMGANTEAFF.

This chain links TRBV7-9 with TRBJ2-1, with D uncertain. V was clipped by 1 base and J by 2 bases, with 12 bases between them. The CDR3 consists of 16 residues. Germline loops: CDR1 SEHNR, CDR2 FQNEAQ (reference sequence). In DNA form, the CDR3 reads TGTGCCAGCAGCTTAGAGGCAGGTTATCCCTACAATGAGCAGTTCTTC. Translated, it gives CASSLEAGYPYNEQFF.

CDR3 sequence (DNA): TGCAGCGTTAATTTAGCGGGAGTATCCTACAATGAGCAGTTCTTC. Translated, it gives CSVNLAGVSYNEQFF. This chain uses TRBV29-1 with TRBJ2-1, with 9 bases identical to TRBD2. The CDR3 contains 15 residues. Germline V gene lookup returns CDR1 SQVTM and CDR2 ANQGSEA. The V segment lost 5 bases and the J segment 1 base; nucleotides outside the gene matches: 6.

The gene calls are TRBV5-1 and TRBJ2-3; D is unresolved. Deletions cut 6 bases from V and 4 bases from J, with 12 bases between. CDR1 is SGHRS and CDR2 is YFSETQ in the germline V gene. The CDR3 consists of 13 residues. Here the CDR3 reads CASTLESADTQYF. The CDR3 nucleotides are TGCGCCAGCACCCTAGAGTCGGCAGATACGCAGTATTTT.

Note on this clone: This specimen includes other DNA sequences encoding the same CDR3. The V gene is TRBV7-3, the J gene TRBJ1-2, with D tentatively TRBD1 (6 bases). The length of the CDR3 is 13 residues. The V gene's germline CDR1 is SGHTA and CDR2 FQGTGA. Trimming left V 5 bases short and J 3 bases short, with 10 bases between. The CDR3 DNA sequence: TGTGCCAGCAGCCCACAGGGCGACTATGGCTACACCTTC. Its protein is CASSPQGDYGYTF.

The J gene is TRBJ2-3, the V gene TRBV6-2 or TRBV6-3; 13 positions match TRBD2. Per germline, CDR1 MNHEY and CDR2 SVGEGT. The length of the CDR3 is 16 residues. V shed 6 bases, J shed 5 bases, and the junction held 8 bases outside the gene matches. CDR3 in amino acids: CASSLLAGGPEDTQYF. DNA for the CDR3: TGTGCCAGCAGCCTACTAGCGGGAGGGCCGGAAGATACGCAGTATTTT.

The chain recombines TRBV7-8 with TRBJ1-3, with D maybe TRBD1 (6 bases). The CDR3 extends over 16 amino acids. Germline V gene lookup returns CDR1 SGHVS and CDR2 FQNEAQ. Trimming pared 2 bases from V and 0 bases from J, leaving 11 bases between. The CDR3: CASSLTQGLSGNTIYF. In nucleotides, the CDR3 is TGTGCCAGCAGCTTAACTCAGGGGCTCTCTGGAAACACCATATATTTT. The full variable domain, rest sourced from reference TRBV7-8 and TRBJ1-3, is GAGVSQSPRYKVAKRGQDVALRCDPISGHVSLFWYQQALGQGPEFLTYFQNEAQLDKSGLPSDRFFAERPEGSVSTLKIQRTQQEDSAVYLCASSLTQGLSGNTIYFGEGSWLTVV.

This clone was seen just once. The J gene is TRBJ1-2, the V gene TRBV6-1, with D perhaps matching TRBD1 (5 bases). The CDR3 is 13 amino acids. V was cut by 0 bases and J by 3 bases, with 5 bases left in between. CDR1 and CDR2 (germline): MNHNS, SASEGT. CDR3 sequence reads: CASSEAGDYGYTF. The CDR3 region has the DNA TGTGCCAGCAGTGAAGCAGGGGACTATGGCTACACCTTC.

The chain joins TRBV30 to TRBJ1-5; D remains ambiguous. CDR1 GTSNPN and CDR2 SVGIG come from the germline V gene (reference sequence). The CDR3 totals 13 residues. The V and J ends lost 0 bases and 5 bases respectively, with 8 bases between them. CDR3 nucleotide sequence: TGTGCCTGGAGTGTAAGCGGGGATCAGCCCCAGCATTTT. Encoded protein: CAWSVSGDQPQHF.

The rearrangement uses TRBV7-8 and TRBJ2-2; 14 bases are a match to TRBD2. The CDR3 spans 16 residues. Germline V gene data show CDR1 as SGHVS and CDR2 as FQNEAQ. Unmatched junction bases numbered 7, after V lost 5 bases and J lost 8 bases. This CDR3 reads CASSEPGTSGRGELFF. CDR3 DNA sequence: TGTGCCAGCAGCGAACCCGGGACTAGCGGGAGAGGGGAGCTGTTTTTT. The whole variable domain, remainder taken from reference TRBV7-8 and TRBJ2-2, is GAGVSQSPRYKVAKRGQDVALRCDPISGHVSLFWYQQALGQGPEFLTYFQNEAQLDKSGLPSDRFFAERPEGSVSTLKIQRTQQEDSAVYLCASSEPGTSGRGELFFGEGSRLTVL.

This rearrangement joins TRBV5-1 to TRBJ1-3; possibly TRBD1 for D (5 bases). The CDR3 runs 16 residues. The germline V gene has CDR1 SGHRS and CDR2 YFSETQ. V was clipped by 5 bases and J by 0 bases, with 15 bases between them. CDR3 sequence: CASSRDQQASGNTIYF. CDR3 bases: TGCGCCAGCAGTCGAGACCAACAGGCCTCTGGAAACACCATATATTTT.

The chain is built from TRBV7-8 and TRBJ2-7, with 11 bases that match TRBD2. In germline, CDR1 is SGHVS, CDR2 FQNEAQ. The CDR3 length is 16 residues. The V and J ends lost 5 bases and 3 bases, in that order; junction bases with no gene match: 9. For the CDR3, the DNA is TGTGCCAGCAGCCCCGAGACTAGCGGGATTGTCTACGAGCAGTACTTC. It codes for CASSPETSGIVYEQYF.

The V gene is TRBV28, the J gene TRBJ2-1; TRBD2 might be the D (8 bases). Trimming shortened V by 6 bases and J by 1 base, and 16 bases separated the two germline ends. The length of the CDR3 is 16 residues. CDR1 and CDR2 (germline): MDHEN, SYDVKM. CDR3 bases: TGTGCCAGCAGAGGGGGCGCGGGAGGTTCCTACAATGAGCAGTTCTTC. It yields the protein CASRGGAGGSYNEQFF. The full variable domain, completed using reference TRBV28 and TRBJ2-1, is DVKVTQSSRYLVKRTGEKVFLECVQDMDHENMFWYRQDPGLGLRLIYFSYDVKMKEKGDIPEGYSVSREKKERFSLILESASTNQTSMYLCASRGGAGGSYNEQFFGPGTRLTVL.

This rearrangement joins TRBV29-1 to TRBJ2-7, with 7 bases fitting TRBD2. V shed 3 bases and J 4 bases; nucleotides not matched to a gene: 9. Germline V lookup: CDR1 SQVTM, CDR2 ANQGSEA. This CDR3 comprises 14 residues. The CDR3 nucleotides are TGCAGCGTTGAGCACAGCGGGGCTGGTTACGAGCAGTACTTC. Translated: CSVEHSGAGYEQYF.

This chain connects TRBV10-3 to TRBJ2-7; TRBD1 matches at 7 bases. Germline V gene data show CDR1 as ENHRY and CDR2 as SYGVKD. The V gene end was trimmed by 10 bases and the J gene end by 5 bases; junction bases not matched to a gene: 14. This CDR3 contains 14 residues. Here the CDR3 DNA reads TGTGCCACCATAGGAGTTAGGGGGCATGACGAGCAGTACTTC. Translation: CATIGVRGHDEQYF.

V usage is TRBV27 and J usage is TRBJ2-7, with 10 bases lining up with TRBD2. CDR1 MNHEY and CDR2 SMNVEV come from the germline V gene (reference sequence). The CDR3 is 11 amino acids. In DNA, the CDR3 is TGTGGAAGCGGGAGGGGTTACGAGCAGTACTTC. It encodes CGSGRGYEQYF.

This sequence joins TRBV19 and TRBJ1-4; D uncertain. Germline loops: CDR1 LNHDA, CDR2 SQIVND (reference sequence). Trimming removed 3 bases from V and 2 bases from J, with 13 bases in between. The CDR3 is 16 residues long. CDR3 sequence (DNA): TGTGCCAGTAGTATCAGCATCCGGCGGACTAATGAAAAACTGTTTTTT. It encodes CASSISIRRTNEKLFF. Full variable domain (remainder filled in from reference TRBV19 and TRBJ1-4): DGGITQSPKYLFRKEGQNVTLSCEQNLNHDAMYWYRQDPGQGLRLIYYSQIVNDFQKGDIAEGYSVSREKKESFPLTVTSAQKNPTAFYLCASSISIRRTNEKLFFGSGTQLSVL.

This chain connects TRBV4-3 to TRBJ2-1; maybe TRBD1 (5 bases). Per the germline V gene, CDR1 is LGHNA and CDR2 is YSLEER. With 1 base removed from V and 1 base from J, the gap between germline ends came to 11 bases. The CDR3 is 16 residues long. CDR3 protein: CASSQGIDSSYNEQFF. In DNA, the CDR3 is TGCGCCAGCAGCCAAGGAATCGACAGTTCCTACAATGAGCAGTTCTTC.

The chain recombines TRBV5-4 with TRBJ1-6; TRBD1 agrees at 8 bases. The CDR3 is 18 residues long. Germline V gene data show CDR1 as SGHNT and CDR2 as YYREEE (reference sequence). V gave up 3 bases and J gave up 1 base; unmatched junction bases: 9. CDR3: CASSYKTGQGSYNSPLHF. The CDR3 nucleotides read TGTGCCAGCAGCTACAAAACAGGACAGGGTTCCTATAATTCACCCCTCCACTTT. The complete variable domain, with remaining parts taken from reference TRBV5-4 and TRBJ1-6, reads ETGVTQSPTHLIKTRGQQVTLRCSSQSGHNTVSWYQQALGQGPQFIFQYYREEENGRGNFPPRFSGLQFPNYSSELNVNALELDDSALYLCASSYKTGQGSYNSPLHFGNGTRLTVT.

The chain's CDR3 is CASSPQGATAYEQYF. As DNA, the CDR3 is TGTGCCAGCAGCCCACAGGGGGCTACAGCCTACGAGCAGTACTTC. The chain uses TRBV7-8 and TRBJ2-7, with TRBD1 matching 9 bases. With 5 bases clipped from V and 2 bases from J, the junction kept 7 bases outside the gene matches. The CDR3 runs 15 residues. CDR1 is SGHVS, CDR2 FQNEAQ, per germline. The variable domain in full, completed from reference TRBV7-8 and TRBJ2-7, reads GAGVSQSPRYKVAKRGQDVALRCDPISGHVSLFWYQQALGQGPEFLTYFQNEAQLDKSGLPSDRFFAERPEGSVSTLKIQRTQQEDSAVYLCASSPQGATAYEQYFGPGTRLTVT.

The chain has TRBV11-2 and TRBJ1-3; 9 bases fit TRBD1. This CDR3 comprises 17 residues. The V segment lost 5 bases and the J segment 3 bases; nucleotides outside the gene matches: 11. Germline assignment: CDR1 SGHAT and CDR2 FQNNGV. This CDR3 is CASSKGNRGHDGNTIYF. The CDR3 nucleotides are TGTGCCAGCAGCAAAGGGAACAGGGGGCATGATGGAAACACCATATATTTT.

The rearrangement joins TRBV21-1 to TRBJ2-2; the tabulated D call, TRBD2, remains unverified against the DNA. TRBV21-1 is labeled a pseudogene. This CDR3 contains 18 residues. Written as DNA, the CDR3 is TGTGCCAGCAGCACCCGGGGTAGCGGGAGATGGAACACCGGGGAGCTGTTTTTT. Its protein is CASSTRGSGRWNTGELFF.

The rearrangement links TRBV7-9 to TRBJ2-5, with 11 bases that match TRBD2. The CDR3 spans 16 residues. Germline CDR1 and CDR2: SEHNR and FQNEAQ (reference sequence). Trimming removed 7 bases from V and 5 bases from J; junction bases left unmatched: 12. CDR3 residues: CASILEVAGGSETQYF. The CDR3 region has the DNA TGTGCCAGCATCCTAGAGGTAGCGGGAGGGAGTGAGACCCAGTACTTC.

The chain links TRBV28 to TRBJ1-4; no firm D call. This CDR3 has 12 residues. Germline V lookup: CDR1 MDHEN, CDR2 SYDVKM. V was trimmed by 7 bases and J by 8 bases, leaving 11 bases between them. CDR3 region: CASTTLEEKLFF. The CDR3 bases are TGTGCCAGCACCACTCTCGAGGAAAAACTGTTTTTT. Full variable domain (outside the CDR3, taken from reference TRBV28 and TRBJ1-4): DVKVTQSSRYLVKRTGEKVFLECVQDMDHENMFWYRQDPGLGLRLIYFSYDVKMKEKGDIPEGYSVSREKKERFSLILESASTNQTSMYLCASTTLEEKLFFGSGTQLSVL.